This T cell receptor (beta chain) was sequenced in a study of blood T cell dynamics during melanoma immunotherapy. Study summary: Metastatic melanoma patients received first-line pembrolizumab or nivolumab plus ipilimumab.

Every bulk PBMC sample received the same 350 ng of DNA. Sequenced by immunoSEQ multiplex PCR; TCRdb stores in-frame clones only, minus some. The data show about 8,400 clones, approximately 85% seen once. Germline V gene sequence: CDR1 LNHDA, CDR2 SQIVND (reference sequence). Trimming cost V 3 bases and J 5 bases, with 10 bases left between them. This CDR3 is built from 14 residues. Time point in this sample: week 3, after first cycle of checkpoint inhibitor. One draw preceded checkpoint blockade; another followed its first cycle at week 3. No patient had earlier systemic cancer treatment, concurrent immunosuppressants, or another active cancer. This clone occurred once.

The rearrangement joins TRBV19 to TRBJ1-4, with D perhaps matching TRBD1 (5 bases). Specimen: blood, collected from a patient treated with checkpoint blockade. The TCR comes from a human donor with melanoma. The DNA of the CDR3 is TGTGCCAGTAGTATGGGACGGTTGAATGAAAAACTGTTTTTT. Protein sequence: CASSMGRLNEKLFF. The full variable domain, its missing parts supplied by reference TRBV19 and TRBJ1-4, is DGGITQSPKYLFRKEGQNVTLSCEQNLNHDAMYWYRQDPGQGLRLIYYSQIVNDFQKGDIAEGYSVSREKKESFPLTVTSAQKNPTAFYLCASSMGRLNEKLFFGSGTQLSVL.